This TCR beta chain emerged from a study of cytomegalovirus exposure and HLA in healthy donors. Study results and caveats: Some public TCRs appeared in many individuals, while most sequences were rare.

Profiling relied on immunoSEQ multiplex PCR, and the TCRdb table lists in-frame clones only, not all of them. Here the sample spans 150,000 to 200,000 clones, just under 90% being singletons. On this clone itself: The antigen remains unidentified.

Material for sequencing was PBMCs. The TCR was taken from a woman aged 18-35 years in good health and CMV-seropositive.

The CDR3 DNA is TGCGCCAGCAGCTTGGACAGGGTCCGAGAGCAGTACTTC. This codes for CASSLDRVREQYF. The chain employs TRBV5-1 and TRBJ2-7; D may be TRBD1 (6 bases). Germline V gives CDR1 SGHRS, CDR2 YFSETQ. The CDR3 totals 13 residues. V lost 0 bases to trimming and J lost 7 bases, with 11 bases between them.